This is a list of T cell receptor beta chains from one sample in a study of blood T cells in healthy people across ages. TCRdb independently ran MiXCR on the 5' RACE reads; one entry per CDR3 protein. The sample holds 1.5 million to 2 million distinct CDR3 sequences; about 28% are singletons and the top ten take 7.7%. Material: blood. These receptors were obtained from a woman aged 25 to 39 in good health. The CDR3 runs from the conserved cysteine through the conserved F or W. The order of the fields is J gene, clone size, V gene, D gene, CDR3 protein, CDR3 DNA. The D gene is left open where the match is weak. Some rows have no size entry. The others give once, few or many, or a class for an expanded clone.

>TRBJ2-7|many|TRBV5-1|TRBD1
CASSSQDRTYEQYF
TGCGCCAGCAGCTCGCAGGACAGGACCTACGAGCAGTACTTC
>TRBJ1-1|few|TRBV20-1|.
CSARYANTEAFF
TGCAGTGCTCGCTACGCTAACACTGAAGCTTTCTTT
>TRBJ2-5|many|TRBV27|TRBD2
CASSLETSGGLETQYF
TGTGCCAGCAGCTTGGAGACTAGCGGGGGGTTGGAGACCCAGTACTTC
>TRBJ2-7|many|TRBV12-3/TRBV12-4|.
CASSANPYEQYF
TGTGCCAGCAGCGCAAACCCCTACGAGCAGTACTTC
>TRBJ2-1|many|TRBV9|.
CASSSRDNKSPGGEQFF
TGTGCCAGCAGCAGCCGGGACAACAAATCCCCGGGCGGTGAGCAGTTCTTC
>TRBJ2-7|few|TRBV24-1|TRBD2
CATSDGGVSEQYF
TGTGCCACCAGTGATGGGGGGGTGAGCGAGCAGTACTTC
>TRBJ2-7|.|TRBV7-9|.
CASSLVVEHSYEQYF
TGTGCCAGCAGCTTAGTGGTCGAACACTCCTACGAGCAGTACTTC
>TRBJ2-5|.|TRBV20-1|.
CSSRPGVQETQYF
TGCAGTTCCAGGCCCGGGGTCCAAGAGACCCAGTACTTC
>TRBJ2-1|few|TRBV30|.
CAWSVHRRVNEQFF
TGTGCCTGGAGTGTACATCGCAGGGTCAATGAGCAGTTCTTC
>TRBJ2-5|.|TRBV20-1|.
CRASRAGTQYF
TGCAGGGCTAGCAGGGCGGGGACCCAGTACTTC
>TRBJ2-3|many|TRBV10-3|.
CAISESEDTQYF
TGTGCCATCAGTGAGTCGGAAGATACGCAGTATTTT
>TRBJ2-3|few|TRBV30|TRBD2
CAWSSGTTTDTQYF
TGTGCCTGGAGTTCGGGGACTACCACAGATACGCAGTATTTT
>TRBJ2-6|few|TRBV2|.
CASNPSVSGANVLTF
TGTGCCAGCAACCCGTCGGTCTCCGGGGCCAACGTCCTGACTTTC
>TRBJ1-5|many|TRBV5-5|.
CASSLSPGSNQPQHF
TGTGCCAGCAGCTTAAGTCCGGGAAGCAATCAGCCCCAGCATTTT
>TRBJ2-7|few|TRBV18|.
CASSPAREHSYEQYF
TGTGCCAGCTCACCGGCCAGGGAACACTCCTACGAGCAGTACTTC